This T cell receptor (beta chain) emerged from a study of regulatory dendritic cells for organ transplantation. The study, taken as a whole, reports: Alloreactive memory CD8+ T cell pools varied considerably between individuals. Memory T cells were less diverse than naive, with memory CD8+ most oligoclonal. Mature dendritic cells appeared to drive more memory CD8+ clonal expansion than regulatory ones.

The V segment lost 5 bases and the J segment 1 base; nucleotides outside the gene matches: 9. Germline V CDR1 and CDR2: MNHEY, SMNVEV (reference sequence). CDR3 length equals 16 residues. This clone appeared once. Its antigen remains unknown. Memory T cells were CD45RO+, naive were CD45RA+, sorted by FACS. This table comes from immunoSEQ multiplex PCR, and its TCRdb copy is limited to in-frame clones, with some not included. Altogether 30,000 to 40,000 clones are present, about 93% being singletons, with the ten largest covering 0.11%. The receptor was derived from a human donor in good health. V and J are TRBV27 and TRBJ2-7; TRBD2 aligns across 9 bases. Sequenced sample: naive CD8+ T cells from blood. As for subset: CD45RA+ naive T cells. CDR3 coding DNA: TGTGCCAGCAGTCCCATTGGGCTAGCGGGATCCTACGAGCAGTACTTC. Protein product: CASSPIGLAGSYEQYF.